This TCR beta chain was sequenced during a study of cytomegalovirus exposure and HLA in healthy donors. Of note for this clone: The target antigen is unknown.

Notes on the study in general: In a later analysis, productive TCRs from donors in an Asian-associated ancestry cluster reportedly carried fewer N-insertions than the cohort mean. For most TCR beta V segments, an earlier analysis put the productive rate at about 90% or about 30% of the time. When presence/absence was analysed, sequencing depth was taken to be roughly uniform across donors.

Trimming shortened V by 10 bases and J by 0 bases, and 14 bases separated the two germline ends. The CDR3 extends over 13 amino acids. This PCR relied on a set of 60 Vbeta primers and 13 Jbeta primers. Authors' data handling: In a later analysis, 8.5 million to 14 million of about 80 million unique beta chains occurred in at least two donors. TCRdb keeps only in-frame clones here, not all; method: immunoSEQ multiplex PCR. V and J calls plus clone size are reproduced from that table; the DNA served to infer D and trimming. The profile covers more than 85,000 clones, with approximately 87% appearing a single time and 2.6% taken by the ten largest.

The rearrangement joins TRBV5-3 to TRBJ2-7; D perhaps matches TRBD1 (5 bases). TRBV5-3 is annotated as an ORF whose role is uncertain. Sequencing input: PBMCs. The receptor was derived from a man in his forties or fifties in good health and CMV-seronegative. The DNA of the CDR3 is TGTGCCCTCACGGTGGGGCCCTCCTACGAGCAGTACTTC. Amino acid sequence: CALTVGPSYEQYF.